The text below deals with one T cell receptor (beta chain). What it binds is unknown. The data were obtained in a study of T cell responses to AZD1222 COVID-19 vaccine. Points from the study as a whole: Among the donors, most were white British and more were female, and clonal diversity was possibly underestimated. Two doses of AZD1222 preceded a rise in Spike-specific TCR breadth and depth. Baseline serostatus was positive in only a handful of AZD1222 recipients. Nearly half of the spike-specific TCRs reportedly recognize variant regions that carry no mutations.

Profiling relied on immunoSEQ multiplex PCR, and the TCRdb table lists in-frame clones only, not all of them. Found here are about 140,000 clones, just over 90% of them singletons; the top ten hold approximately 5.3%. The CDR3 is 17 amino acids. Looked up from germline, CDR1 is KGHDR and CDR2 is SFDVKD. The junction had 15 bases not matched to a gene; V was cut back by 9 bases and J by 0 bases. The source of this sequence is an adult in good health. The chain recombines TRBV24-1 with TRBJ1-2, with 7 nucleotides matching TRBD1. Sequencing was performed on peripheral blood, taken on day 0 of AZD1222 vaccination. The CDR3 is CATPYVDRDRANYGYTF. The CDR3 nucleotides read TGTGCCACCCCCTACGTCGACAGGGACAGAGCTAACTATGGCTACACCTTC.